A single sample is the source of the 8 T cell receptor beta chains below, sequenced in a study of cytomegalovirus exposure and HLA in healthy donors. PCR involved 60 Vbeta and 13 Jbeta primers. Clones were sequenced by immunoSEQ multiplex PCR, and TCRdb holds only the in-frame ones, with some missing. The listing records approximately 140,000 clones. The specimen sequenced was PBMCs. Receptors were obtained from a woman under 30 in good health and CMV-seronegative.

The CDR3 sequence is CASSLVASGTSYNEQFF. DNA for the CDR3: TGTGCCAGCAGCTTGGTCGCTAGCGGGACATCCTACAATGAGCAGTTCTTC. The chain combines TRBV5-5 with TRBJ2-1; 9 nucleotides line up with TRBD2. The trim removed 0 bases at V and 1 base at J, leaving 5 bases unmatched. CDR1 SGHKS and CDR2 YYEKEE come from the germline V gene (reference sequence). The CDR3 runs 17 residues. The variable domain in full, with the rest retrieved from reference TRBV5-5 and TRBJ2-1, is DAGVTQSPTHLIKTRGQQVTLRCSPISGHKSVSWYQQVLGQGPQFIFQYYEKEERGRGNFPDRFSARQFPNYSSELNVNALLLGDSALYLCASSLVASGTSYNEQFFGPGTRLTVL.

The chain joins TRBV19 to TRBJ1-3; TRBD1 aligns across 8 bases. There are 15 residues in the CDR3. V lost 5 bases to trimming and J lost 4 bases; unmatched junction nucleotides: 7. Germline V gene sequence: CDR1 LNHDA, CDR2 SQIVND (reference sequence). The CDR3 nucleotides read TGTGCCAGTAGTGCGCAGGGGGCAACGGGAAACACCATATATTTT. This codes for CASSAQGATGNTIYF.

The J gene is TRBJ1-1, the V gene TRBV4-1, with 7 bases identical to TRBD1. The CDR3 extends over 15 amino acids. CDR1 is MGHRA, CDR2 YSYEKL, per germline. Losses at the gene ends were 3 bases for V and 2 bases for J; bases not matched to a gene: 6. The CDR3 DNA is TGCGCCAGCAGCCATACCACAGGGGTTAACACTGAAGCTTTCTTT. This gives the protein CASSHTTGVNTEAFF.

The chain has TRBV10-3 and TRBJ2-3; D not resolved. The ends were cut back, 3 bases at V and 2 bases at J, with 12 bases in the middle. The CDR3 covers 15 residues. Germline assignment: CDR1 ENHRY and CDR2 SYGVKD. The CDR3 reads CAISDWYSSTDTQYF. CDR3 nucleotides: TGTGCCATCAGTGATTGGTACTCCTCCACAGATACGCAGTATTTT.

The genes are TRBV18 and TRBJ2-2; 8 bases fit TRBD2. V lost 6 bases to trimming and J lost 3 bases; unmatched junction nucleotides: 6. The CDR3 runs to 15 residues. Germline CDR1 reads KGHSH; CDR2 reads LQKENI. The CDR3 nucleotides read TGTGCCAGCTCTGGCCTAGCGGGCCACACCGGGGAGCTGTTTTTT. Translating gives CASSGLAGHTGELFF.

The CDR3: CASSMRQGSTGELFF. CDR3 coding DNA: TGTGCCAGCAGCATGAGACAGGGGAGCACCGGGGAGCTGTTTTTT. This rearrangement joins TRBV5-4 to TRBJ2-2; 8 positions agree with TRBD1. Germline CDR1 SGHNT, CDR2 YYREEE (reference sequence). V lost 4 bases, J lost 4 bases, and 6 bases stayed unmatched. The CDR3 is 15 residues long.

The chain combines TRBV20-1 with TRBJ1-1; D gene uncertain. The CDR3 is 10 residues long. Per germline, CDR1 DFQATT and CDR2 SNEGSKA (reference sequence). V was shortened by 6 bases and J by 5 bases, with 7 bases between the two germline ends. CDR3 residues: CSAWSTEAFF. The CDR3 bases are TGCAGTGCCTGGAGTACTGAAGCTTTCTTT.

The chain carries TRBV18 and TRBJ2-1; D possibly corresponds to TRBD2 (5 bases). The CDR3 is 13 amino acids. Trimming pared 2 bases from V and 6 bases from J, leaving 8 bases between. Germline CDR1 reads KGHSH; CDR2 reads LQKENI. The CDR3 sequence: CASSPLLANEQFF. The CDR3 region has the DNA TGTGCCAGCTCACCATTGCTAGCCAATGAGCAGTTCTTC.